These 14 T cell receptor beta chains originate from one sample sequenced in a study of CD8+CD57+ T cells in acquired aplastic anemia. Investigators profiled TCR beta VDJ and CDR3 from genomic DNA template. TCRdb re-analysed the reads in MiXCR, keeping a single row per CDR3 protein. The sample shows around 130,000 distinct CDR3 sequences, over 45% of them seen only once. Sequencing was done on a sample of sorted CD4+, CD8+, or CD8+CD57+ T cells (not recorded which) from PBMCs. These receptors were taken from a human donor in good health, serving as a control.

This sequence joins TRBV18 and TRBJ1-5, with D tentatively TRBD1 (6 bases). The V end was cut by 3 bases, the J end by 7 bases, with 10 bases between. Germline CDR1 reads KGHSH; CDR2 reads LQKENI. The CDR3 spans 13 residues. CDR3 sequence: CASSPGGAQPQHF. CDR3 nucleotide sequence: TGTGCCAGCTCACCGGGGGGGGCCCAGCCCCAGCATTTT.

The sample holds many counts of this clonotype. V and J are TRBV7-9 and TRBJ1-4, with a weak D call TRBD1 (6 bases). With 3 bases removed from V and 7 bases from J, the gap between germline ends came to 21 bases. From germline, CDR1 is SEHNR and CDR2 FQNEAQ (reference sequence). The CDR3 consists of 17 residues. This chain's CDR3 is CASSLGLGGAISEKLFF. The CDR3 DNA reads TGTGCCAGCAGCTTGGGGCTCGGGGGGGCGATATCTGAAAAACTGTTTTTT.

A word on this clonotype: The junction departs from the called germline gene at one end, perhaps through a read error. J is TRBJ2-1 and V is TRBV20-1; no clear D. Germline V gene sequence: CDR1 DFQATT, CDR2 SNEGSKA (reference sequence). CDR3 size: 11 residues. Here the CDR3 DNA reads TGCAGTGCTAGAGACTACAATGTGCAGTTCTTC. Its translation is CSARDYNVQFF.

This clonotype was seen many times. The V call is TRBV6-5, the J call TRBJ2-5; 9 nucleotides match TRBD2. V lost 0 bases to trimming and J lost 7 bases; unmatched junction nucleotides: 9. The CDR3 contains 16 residues. Germline V gene sequence: CDR1 MNHEY, CDR2 SVGAGI. Here the CDR3 reads CASSYSAGGLLLTQYF. CDR3 DNA: TGTGCCAGCAGTTACTCTGCGGGGGGGCTCCTTTTGACCCAGTACTTC.

Points on this clonotype: The junction departs from germline at one end; a sequencing error may be responsible. The chain couples TRBV10-3 to TRBJ1-1, with 9 bases aligning to TRBD1. The CDR3 has 15 residues. CDR1 and CDR2 (germline): ENHRY, SYGVKD. The CDR3 sequence: CASSARDRDDTEAFF. The CDR3, as DNA: TGTGCCAGCAGTGCGCGGGACAGGGATGACACTGAAGCTTTCTTT.

The CDR3 DNA follows: TGTGCCAGCAGCTCCCGACAGGGGGCCGAAAAACTGTTTTTT. Its translation is CASSSRQGAEKLFF. J is TRBJ1-4 and V is TRBV5-4; 10 bases match TRBD1. This CDR3 is 14 amino acids long. Germline V gene lookup returns CDR1 SGHNT and CDR2 YYREEE (reference sequence). V dropped 3 bases and J dropped 8; count of bases not matched to a gene: 4. The variable domain in full, completed from reference TRBV5-4 and TRBJ1-4, reads ETGVTQSPTHLIKTRGQQVTLRCSSQSGHNTVSWYQQALGQGPQFIFQYYREEENGRGNFPPRFSGLQFPNYSSELNVNALELDDSALYLCASSSRQGAEKLFFGSGTQLSVL.

At least ten counts were recorded for this clonotype. The chain employs TRBV5-4 and TRBJ2-2; 7 positions match TRBD1. This CDR3 has 17 residues. Germline CDR1 reads SGHNT; CDR2 reads YYREEE (reference sequence). The V gene end was trimmed by 0 bases and the J gene end by 5 bases; junction bases not matched to a gene: 10. The CDR3 nucleotides are TGTGCCAGCAGCTTGGTCGGACAGGCCAAAGGGACCGGGGAGCTGTTTTTT. Protein sequence: CASSLVGQAKGTGELFF.

The chain combines TRBV5-1 with TRBJ2-3; 9 bases agree with TRBD1. The CDR3 is 14 amino acids. Trimming removed 4 bases from V and 5 bases from J; junction bases left unmatched: 5. Germline V CDR1 and CDR2: SGHRS, YFSETQ. CDR3 residues: CASSAGQGIDTQYF. The CDR3, as DNA: TGCGCCAGCAGCGCTGGACAGGGGATAGATACGCAGTATTTT.

Turning to this clonotype: A read error may explain this, as a much larger clone is one base away. The rearrangement links TRBV18 to TRBJ2-7, with 8 bases identical to TRBD2. CDR1 is KGHSH, CDR2 LQKENI, per germline. This CDR3 contains 15 residues. The ends lost 0 bases at V and 6 bases at J; junction bases unmatched: 7. CDR3 in amino acids: CASSPPGREGCEQYF. Written as DNA, the CDR3 is TGTGCCAGCTCACCACCGGGTCGGGAGGGGTGCGAGCAGTACTTC.

The chain joins TRBV2 to TRBJ2-6, with TRBD1 matching over 8 bases. CDR1 SNHLY and CDR2 FYNNEI come from the germline V gene. The J segment lost 2 bases and the V segment lost 7 bases, leaving 4 bases of the junction unmatched. This CDR3 contains 15 residues. The chain's CDR3 is CASTLDRAGANVLTF. The DNA of the CDR3 is TGTGCCAGCACCTTGGACAGGGCTGGGGCCAACGTCCTGACTTTC.

The chain joins TRBV25-1 to TRBJ1-1; D not resolved. The CDR3 covers 11 residues. Germline values: CDR1 MGHDK, CDR2 SYGVNS. V lost 6 bases, J lost 8 bases, and 10 bases lay in between. CDR3 sequence: CASSSRAEAFF. CDR3 DNA sequence: TGTGCCAGCAGCTCCCGGGCAGAAGCTTTCTTT.

Concerning this clonotype: Germline is not matched at one junction end, which may reflect a read error. The chain combines TRBV20-1 with TRBJ2-7; perhaps TRBD1 as D (6 bases). CDR1 DFQATT and CDR2 SNEGSKA come from the germline V gene (reference sequence). The CDR3 consists of 14 residues. The CDR3 coding sequence is TGCAGTGCGGCCCGGACAGTGGGCGACTACGATCAGTACTTC. Its protein is CSAARTVGDYDQYF.

The chain uses TRBV20-1 and TRBJ2-1; D remains ambiguous. This CDR3 comprises 13 residues. Germline V gene data show CDR1 as DFQATT and CDR2 as SNEGSKA (reference sequence). Trimming took 0 bases from V and 8 from J, leaving 11 bases between them. In DNA form, the CDR3 reads TGCAGTGCTAGAGATTATACAACGTATGAGCAGTTCTTC. It specifies CSARDYTTYEQFF.

The rearrangement joins TRBV14 to TRBJ1-1; no clear D gene. Per the germline V gene, CDR1 is SGHDN and CDR2 is FVKESK. V was pared by 5 bases and J by 4 bases, with 14 bases between. CDR3 size: 14 residues. The CDR3 DNA is TGTGCCAGCAGCTCACCATTCGGGAGCACTGAAGCTTTCTTT. Protein sequence: CASSSPFGSTEAFF.